This T cell receptor (beta chain) was retrieved from a study of blood T cell repertoires in COVID-19. Study at large: Italy, Spain and the United States were the sources of the convalescent and acute COVID-19 samples. Nucleic acid was either cDNA or gDNA, and it came from T cells, B-cell-depleted T cells, or PBMCs.

In the original workflow: Estimation of nucleated cell counts was performed using reference gene primer amplification. TCRdb's copy holds only in-frame clones and misses some; the assay was immunoSEQ multiplex PCR. That table is the source of V, J and clone size, and D and trimming were worked out from the DNA. The sample shows about 400,000 clones, 89% of them seen only once. CDR1 and CDR2 from the germline V gene are SGHNT and YYREEE (reference sequence). The V gene end was trimmed by 4 bases and the J gene end by 8 bases; junction bases not matched to a gene: 6. The CDR3 totals 15 residues. Recovered status applied to Cohort 3 donors who had two consecutive negative PCRs. It also applied to those with clearance or with symptom resolution.

This sequence was found in a woman aged 25 to 39 who had recovered from COVID-19. The chain combines TRBV5-4 with TRBJ2-1; 13 bases are a match to TRBD2. The sample consisted of PBMCs or T cells enriched from blood (not recorded which). This chain's CDR3 is CASSRTSGRNDEQFF. The CDR3 nucleotides are TGTGCCAGCAGCAGGACTAGCGGGAGAAATGATGAGCAGTTCTTC.